This T cell receptor (beta chain) is from a study of response to subunit inactivated influenza vaccine. The J segment lost 4 bases and the V segment lost 3 bases, leaving 7 bases of the junction unmatched. The CDR3 is made up of 16 amino acids. Germline lookup yields CDR1 LGHNA and CDR2 YSLEER. TCRdb re-analysed the RT-PCR reads in MiXCR, keeping a single row per CDR3 protein. The repertoire has about 780,000 distinct CDR3 sequences, approximately 17% of them found once; the top ten carry 11%. Comments on this clonotype: Its antigen is unidentified.

The study, taken as a whole, reports: Seasonal influenza vaccination, on each occasion, was suggested by the authors to recruit few new T cells.

The sample in question was PBMCs from blood, obtained around 5 days after vaccination. The clonotype was recovered from a man in his fifties or sixties who received an inactivated influenza vaccine. The genes are TRBV4-3 and TRBJ2-2; 8 nucleotides line up with TRBD1. The CDR3 sequence: CASSQKVDRGTGELFF. As DNA, the CDR3 is TGCGCCAGCAGCCAGAAGGTTGACAGGGGCACCGGGGAGCTGTTTTTT.